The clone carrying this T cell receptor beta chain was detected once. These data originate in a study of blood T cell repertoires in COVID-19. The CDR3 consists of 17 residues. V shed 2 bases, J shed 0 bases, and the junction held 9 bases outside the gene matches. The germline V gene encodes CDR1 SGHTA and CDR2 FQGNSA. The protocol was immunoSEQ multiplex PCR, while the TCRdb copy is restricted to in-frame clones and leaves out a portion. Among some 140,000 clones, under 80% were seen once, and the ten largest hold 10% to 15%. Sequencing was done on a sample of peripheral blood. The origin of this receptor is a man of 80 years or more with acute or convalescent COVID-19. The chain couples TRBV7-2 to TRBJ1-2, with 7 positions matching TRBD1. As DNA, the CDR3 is TGTGCCAGCAGCTTAAGTGGCAGGGGGTTGGCTAACTATGGCTACACCTTC. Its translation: CASSLSGRGLANYGYTF.